These 9 T cell receptor beta chains originate from one sample sequenced in a study of shared clonotypes between healthy human individuals. This table comes from immunoSEQ multiplex PCR, and its TCRdb copy is limited to in-frame clones, with some not included. The repertoire holds 2 million to 3 million clones, with 93% as singletons. The material sequenced was naive CD4+ T cells from PBMCs. The sample's subset: CD45RA+ positively selected. These receptors all stem from a man between 18 and 35 years old in good health. Some clones in this sample may be carry-over from other donors' samples.

The chain couples TRBV6-1 to TRBJ1-1, with 8 nucleotides matching TRBD1. The CDR3 contains 13 residues. Trimming removed 7 bases from V and 11 bases from J; junction bases left unmatched: 12. The germline CDR1 and CDR2 sequences are MNHNS and SASEGT. In DNA form, the CDR3 reads TGTGCCAGCACGCAGGGGGCCACCCTAGGTGCTTTCTTT. This encodes CASTQGATLGAFF.

This clone was counted a few times. The V and J genes are TRBV30 and TRBJ1-1, with unresolved D. Trimming took 4 bases from V and 0 from J, leaving 9 bases between them. The CDR3 spans 13 residues. Per the germline V gene, CDR1 is GTSNPN and CDR2 is SVGIG (reference sequence). CDR3 nucleotide sequence: TGTGCCTGGACTTATTCTATGAACACTGAAGCTTTCTTT. Translation gives CAWTYSMNTEAFF.

As regards this clone: The same CDR3 is also encoded by other DNA sequences in this sample. This chain links TRBV6-6 with TRBJ2-1; D is undetermined. Trimming took 2 bases from V and 0 from J, leaving 8 bases between them. CDR1 is MNHNY and CDR2 is SVGAGI in the germline V gene (reference sequence). The CDR3 has 15 residues. The CDR3 spells CASSYGQSSYNEQFF. The CDR3 nucleotides read TGTGCCAGCAGTTACGGTCAGAGCTCCTACAATGAGCAGTTCTTC.

The chain couples TRBV4-1 to TRBJ2-7, with D maybe TRBD1 (6 bases). The V and J ends lost 1 base and 3 bases respectively, with 13 bases between them. The CDR3 is made up of 15 amino acids. The germline V gene encodes CDR1 MGHRA and CDR2 YSYEKL. The DNA for the CDR3 is TGCGCCAGCAGCCAAGGGCGGCAGGGGATCTACGAGCAGTACTTC. Its translation: CASSQGRQGIYEQYF.

This chain uses TRBV7-3 with TRBJ2-3, with 11 bases fitting TRBD2. The CDR3 length is 17 residues. The trim removed 7 bases at V and 6 bases at J, leaving 15 bases unmatched. Germline values: CDR1 SGHTA, CDR2 FQGTGA. The CDR3 sequence is CASKLGTSGTAGDTQYF. Written as DNA, the CDR3 is TGTGCCAGCAAACTCGGGACTAGCGGTACCGCGGGGGATACGCAGTATTTT.

The chain recombines TRBV5-8 with TRBJ2-7, with D possibly called TRBD1 or TRBD2 (5 bases each). V shed 1 base and J shed 4 bases, with 12 bases lying between them. The CDR3 covers 14 residues. Per the germline V gene, CDR1 is SGHTS and CDR2 is YDEGEE. The CDR3 DNA follows: TGTGCCAGCAGCTTGATGGGACGGGCATACGAGCAGTACTTC. It encodes CASSLMGRAYEQYF.

This chain links TRBV7-8 with TRBJ1-2; TRBD1 matches 10 bases. There are 14 residues in the CDR3. Germline V gene sequence: CDR1 SGHVS, CDR2 FQNEAQ. The trim removed 5 bases at V and 8 bases at J, leaving 8 bases unmatched. CDR3 sequence (DNA): TGTGCCAGCAGCCCGACTGGACAGGGGGGCGGCTACACCTTC. Residues: CASSPTGQGGGYTF. Full variable domain (missing parts from reference TRBV7-8 and TRBJ1-2): GAGVSQSPRYKVAKRGQDVALRCDPISGHVSLFWYQQALGQGPEFLTYFQNEAQLDKSGLPSDRFFAERPEGSVSTLKIQRTQQEDSAVYLCASSPTGQGGGYTFGSGTRLTVV.

The chain recombines TRBV2 with TRBJ1-5; the D gene is possibly TRBD1 (6 bases). Trimming pared 5 bases from V and 4 bases from J, leaving 12 bases between. The CDR3 is made up of 14 amino acids. Germline V gives CDR1 SNHLY, CDR2 FYNNEI. The CDR3 region is CASSYTGNNQPQHF. As DNA, the CDR3 is TGTGCCAGCAGTTATACAGGGAATAATCAGCCCCAGCATTTT.

This clone showed up just once. The chain couples TRBV19 to TRBJ1-1, with D maybe TRBD1 (6 bases). Trimming left V 5 bases short and J 5 bases short, with 18 bases between. Germline CDR1 reads LNHDA; CDR2 reads SQIVND (reference sequence). This CDR3 contains 15 residues. The CDR3 DNA sequence: TGTGCCAGTAGTCTCTTCAGGGGAGGGAGAACTGAAGCTTTCTTT. It translates to CASSLFRGGRTEAFF.